This TCR beta chain was found in a study of T-cell reconstitution after alpha-beta-depleted transplantation in children. Molecular barcoding with unique molecular identifiers was used for the TCRbeta library. TCRdb redid the calling of the PCR reads with MiXCR, one entry per CDR3 protein. The sample comprises about 400,000 distinct CDR3 sequences, less than 15% of which are singletons, and around 4.5% rests with the top ten. The germline V gene has CDR1 KGHSH and CDR2 LQKENI. The CDR3 is made up of 16 amino acids. V lost 4 bases, J lost 4 bases, and 5 bases stayed unmatched. The TCR comes from a human donor who donated a stem cell graft to a child with Fanconi anemia. Sequencing was performed on PBMCs, taken from the stem cell graft. J is TRBJ2-1 and V is TRBV18; 12 bases line up with TRBD2. CDR3 DNA: TGTGCCAGCTCACGCCTCACTAGCGGGGGGTACAATGAGCAGTTCTTC. Amino acid sequence: CASSRLTSGGYNEQFF.